A selection of T cell receptor beta chains follows, all from one sample in a study of T cell responses to AZD1222 COVID-19 vaccine. The assay was immunoSEQ multiplex PCR, and TCRdb's table has in-frame clones only and misses some. Of roughly 120,000 clones in the sample, about 88% were seen once. Sequenced material: peripheral blood, taken on day 0 of AZD1222 vaccination. These receptors were collected from an adult in good health. The CDR3 runs from the conserved cysteine through the conserved F or W. The order of the fields is V gene, clone size, J gene, D gene, CDR3 length, CDR3 DNA, CDR3 protein. The D gene is left open where the match is weak. Where a row states a size, it is once, few, many or the class of an expanded clone; other rows omit it.

TRBV10-3,.,TRBJ1-2,.,14,TGTGCCATCAGTGAGTTCCCTGCTAACTATGGCTACACCTTC,CAISEFPANYGYTF
TRBV11-3,.,TRBJ2-2,.,14,TGTGCCAGCAGCTTAGTACAGGGACCCGGGGAGCTGTTTTTT,CASSLVQGPGELFF
TRBV5-4,.,TRBJ2-7,TRBD2,16,TGTGCCAGCAGCGTACCTACTAGCGGGAGATCCTACGAGCAGTACTTC,CASSVPTSGRSYEQYF
TRBV2,once,TRBJ1-6,TRBD1,14,TGTGCCAGCAGTTTGACAGGGGTTAATTCACCCCTCCACTTT,CASSLTGVNSPLHF
TRBV20-1,.,TRBJ1-5,.,13,TGCAGTGCTAGTTGGGGGCAGAATCAGCCCCAGCATTTT,CSASWGQNQPQHF
TRBV19,.,TRBJ1-2,TRBD1,15,TGTGCCAGTAGTGTAACAGGGGGCTTCGGATATGGCTACACCTTC,CASSVTGGFGYGYTF
TRBV28,.,TRBJ2-2,.,14,TGTGCCAGCAGTTTAGGGTTGGACACCGGGGAGCTGTTTTTT,CASSLGLDTGELFF
TRBV7-9,.,TRBJ2-5,TRBD2,14,TGTGCCAGCAGCTTTGGGCTAGCGGGAGAGACCCAGTACTTC,CASSFGLAGETQYF
TRBV12-3/TRBV12-4,.,TRBJ2-1,.,13,TGTGCCAGCAGTTTGCAGGCTGAAAATGAGCAGTTCTTC,CASSLQAENEQFF
TRBV24-1,once,TRBJ1-2,.,13,TGTGCCACCAGTGAGAGGACAACCTATGGCTACACCTTC,CATSERTTYGYTF
TRBV7-2,.,TRBJ1-4,TRBD1,16,TGTGCCAGCAGCGAGCCTACCGACAGGGTCAATGAAAAACTGTTTTTT,CASSEPTDRVNEKLFF
TRBV19,.,TRBJ2-1,TRBD1,13,TGTGCCAGTAGCTCTGACAGGGACAATGAGCAGTTCTTC,CASSSDRDNEQFF
TRBV5-1,.,TRBJ2-5,TRBD1,14,TGCGCCAGTCCAGGACAGGGGTCGGGGGAGACCCAGTACTTC,CASPGQGSGETQYF
TRBV28,.,TRBJ2-1,TRBD2,15,TGTGCCAGCAGTTTATGGGGGAGGGCCGGCAATGAGCAGTTCTTC,CASSLWGRAGNEQFF
TRBV7-2,.,TRBJ1-5,.,15,TGTGCCAGCAGCTTAGATCACAGGGCCAATCAGCCCCAGCATTTT,CASSLDHRANQPQHF
TRBV7-2,.,TRBJ1-3,.,13,TGTGCCAGCGGGTCCTCCCCCCCCTCCAGTACCTATTTT,CASGSSPPSSTYF
TRBV3-1/TRBV3-2,.,TRBJ2-7,TRBD1,13,TGTGCCAGCAGCCCGGGACAGGGTTACGAGCAGTACTTC,CASSPGQGYEQYF
TRBV25-1,.,TRBJ2-7,.,14,TGTGCCAGCAGCACCGCTGCTAGATCCTACGAGCAGTACTTC,CASSTAARSYEQYF
TRBV9,.,TRBJ1-2,TRBD1,15,TGTGCCAGCAGCGTAGCCGGGGACAGGGGAAACGGCTACACCTTC,CASSVAGDRGNGYTF
TRBV24-1,.,TRBJ2-5,.,17,TGTGCCACCAGTGATAACCCCAACTCGGCGGGGTGGGAGACCCAGTACTTC,CATSDNPNSAGWETQYF
TRBV5-1,.,TRBJ2-1,TRBD1,15,TGCGCCAGCAGCTTAGGGGACAGGGGATACAATGAGCAGTTCTTC,CASSLGDRGYNEQFF
TRBV10-3,.,TRBJ2-2,TRBD1,14,TGTGCCATCAGTGCCACAGGGGACACCGGGGAGCTGTTTTTT,CAISATGDTGELFF
TRBV6-5,once,TRBJ1-2,.,13,TGTGCCAGCAGTTACCCAGGGAACTATGGCTACACCTTC,CASSYPGNYGYTF
TRBV28,.,TRBJ1-4,.,14,TGTGCCAGCAGATTAACAGGACTTGGTGAAAAACTGTTTTTT,CASRLTGLGEKLFF
TRBV29-1,once,TRBJ1-1,.,12,TGCAGCGTTGAAGTATCCAGGACTGAAGCTTTCTTT,CSVEVSRTEAFF
TRBV5-4,.,TRBJ1-1,TRBD1,12,TGTGCCAGCAGCCAGGGGGCTGAGGTAGCTTTCTTT,CASSQGAEVAFF
TRBV9,.,TRBJ1-3,.,12,TGTGCCAGCAGCCCGAGTTCAAACACCATATATTTT,CASSPSSNTIYF
TRBV9,.,TRBJ1-1,.,13,TGTGCCAGCAGCGTAGTCCGGGGAGCTGAAGCTTTCTTT,CASSVVRGAEAFF
TRBV11-2,few,TRBJ1-4,.,15,TGTGCCAGCAGCGTAACGGCAGGGACTAATGAAAAACTGTTTTTT,CASSVTAGTNEKLFF
TRBV5-1,.,TRBJ2-7,.,15,TGCGCCAGCAGCTTGGGACAGACGAGCTCCTACGAGCAGTACTTC,CASSLGQTSSYEQYF
TRBV9,.,TRBJ2-3,.,14,TGTGCCAGCAGCGTAGCCTCAAACACAGATACGCAGTATTTT,CASSVASNTDTQYF
TRBV4-3,.,TRBJ2-7,.,15,TGCGCCAGCAGCCAAGTATTAGATCGGCGCTACGAGCAGTACTTC,CASSQVLDRRYEQYF
TRBV4-3,.,TRBJ2-1,.,14,TGCGCCAGCAGCCAAGTACAGCGTTACAATGAGCAGTTCTTC,CASSQVQRYNEQFF
TRBV20-1,.,TRBJ1-1,TRBD1,14,TGCAGTGCTAGTCAGGGGGCAGTTGGCACTGAAGCTTTCTTT,CSASQGAVGTEAFF
TRBV2,.,TRBJ2-7,.,14,TGTGCCAGCAGGGGCCTGAAAGCGGCCGGAGAGCAGTACTTC,CASRGLKAAGEQYF
TRBV3-1/TRBV3-2,.,TRBJ2-4,.,17,TGTGCCAGCAGCTTCCTGAGTCCCATTTGCAAAAAAAACATTCAGTACTTC,CASSFLSPICKKNIQYF
TRBV11-2,.,TRBJ1-2,TRBD1,14,TGTGCCAGCAGCCCCGACAGGGCTAACTATGGCTACACCTTC,CASSPDRANYGYTF
TRBV5-1,.,TRBJ2-7,.,13,TGCGCCAGCAGCGCGGGACATACCTACGAGCAGTACTTC,CASSAGHTYEQYF
TRBV27,.,TRBJ2-6,TRBD1,14,TGTGCCAGCCAGACAGGGTTTGGGGCCAACGTCCTGACTTTC,CASQTGFGANVLTF
TRBV6-5,.,TRBJ1-2,.,12,TGTGCCAGCAGTTACAGCAACTATGGCTACACCTTC,CASSYSNYGYTF
TRBV11-1,.,TRBJ1-1,.,16,TGTGCCAGCAGCCTAGTCGGTGGCAACATGAACACTGAAGCTTTCTTT,CASSLVGGNMNTEAFF
TRBV28,.,TRBJ2-1,.,16,TGTGCCAGCAGCCGCCGACGCCAACGGACGGACAATGAGCAGTTCTTC,CASSRRRQRTDNEQFF
TRBV7-8,.,TRBJ1-6,TRBD1,15,TGTGCCAGCAGCCCGCAACAGGGGCGAGATTCACCCCTCCACTTT,CASSPQQGRDSPLHF
TRBV9,.,TRBJ1-2,.,12,TGTGCCAGCAGCGCCACAGGGACCGGCTACACCTTC,CASSATGTGYTF
TRBV7-9,once,TRBJ1-1,.,13,TGTGCCAGCAGCTTAGGAGGGGTCACTGAAGCTTTCTTT,CASSLGGVTEAFF
TRBV27,.,TRBJ1-2,.,15,TGTGCCAGCAGTTTCGGACGAGCCCCTAACTATGGCTACACCTTC,CASSFGRAPNYGYTF
TRBV6-2/TRBV6-3,.,TRBJ2-3,.,14,TGTGCCAGCAGCTTGGGGGGATTCACAGATACGCAGTATTTT,CASSLGGFTDTQYF
TRBV5-1,.,TRBJ2-3,TRBD2,18,TGCGCCAGCAGCTCGGGACTAGCGGGGGACTTTAGCACAGATACGCAGTATTTT,CASSSGLAGDFSTDTQYF